This T cell receptor beta chain was sequenced in a study of blood T cell repertoires in COVID-19. There are 11 residues in the CDR3. CDR1 is GTSNPN, CDR2 SVGIG, per germline (reference sequence). The V and J ends lost 2 bases and 5 bases respectively, with 6 bases between them. Method: immunoSEQ multiplex PCR; TCRdb's copy keeps in-frame clones and lacks some. The sample comprises approximately 170,000 clones, approximately 79% of which are singletons, and 3% rests with the top ten. The chain has TRBV30 and TRBJ2-5; D gene unclear. Sequenced sample: peripheral blood. The TCR sequence derives from a woman of 80 years or more with acute or convalescent COVID-19. CDR3 protein: CAWSSRETQYF. The CDR3 bases are TGTGCCTGGAGTTCTAGGGAGACCCAGTACTTC.